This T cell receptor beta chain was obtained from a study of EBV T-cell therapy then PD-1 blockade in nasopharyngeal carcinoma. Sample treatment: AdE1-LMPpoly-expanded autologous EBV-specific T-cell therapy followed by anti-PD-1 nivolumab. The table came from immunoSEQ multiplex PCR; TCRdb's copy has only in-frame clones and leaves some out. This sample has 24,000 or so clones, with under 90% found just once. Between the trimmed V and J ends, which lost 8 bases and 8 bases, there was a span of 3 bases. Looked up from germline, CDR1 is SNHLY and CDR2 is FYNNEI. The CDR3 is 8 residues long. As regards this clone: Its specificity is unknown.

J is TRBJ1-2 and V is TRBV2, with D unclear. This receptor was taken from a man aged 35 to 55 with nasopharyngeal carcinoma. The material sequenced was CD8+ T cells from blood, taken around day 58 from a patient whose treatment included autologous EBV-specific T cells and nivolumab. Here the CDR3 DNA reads TGTGCCAGCGTCGGCTACACCTTC. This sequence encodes CASVGYTF.